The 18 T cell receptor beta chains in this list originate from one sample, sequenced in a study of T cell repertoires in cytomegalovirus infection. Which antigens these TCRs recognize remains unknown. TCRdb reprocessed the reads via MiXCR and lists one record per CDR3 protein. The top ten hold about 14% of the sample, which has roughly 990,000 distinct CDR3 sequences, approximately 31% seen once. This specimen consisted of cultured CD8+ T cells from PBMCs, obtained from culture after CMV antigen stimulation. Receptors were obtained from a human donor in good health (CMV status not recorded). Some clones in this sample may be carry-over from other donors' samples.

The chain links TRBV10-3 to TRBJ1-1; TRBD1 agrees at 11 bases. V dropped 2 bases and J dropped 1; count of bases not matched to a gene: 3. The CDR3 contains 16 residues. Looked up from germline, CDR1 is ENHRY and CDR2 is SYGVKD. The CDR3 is CAISEGQGATNTEAFF. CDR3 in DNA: TGTGCCATCAGTGAGGGACAGGGGGCAACGAACACTGAAGCTTTCTTT.

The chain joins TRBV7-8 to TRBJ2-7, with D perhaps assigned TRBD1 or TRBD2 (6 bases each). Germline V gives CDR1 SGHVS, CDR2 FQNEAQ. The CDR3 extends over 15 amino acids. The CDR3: CVSSLRGANTHSEYV. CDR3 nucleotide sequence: TGTGTCAGCAGCCTGAGGGGGGCAAACACCCATTCCGAGTACGTC.

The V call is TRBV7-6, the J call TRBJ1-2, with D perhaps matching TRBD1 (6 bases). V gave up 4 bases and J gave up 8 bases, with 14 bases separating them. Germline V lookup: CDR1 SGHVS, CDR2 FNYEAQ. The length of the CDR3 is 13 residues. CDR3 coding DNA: TGTGCCAGCAGCTCAACAGGGAGTGAAGGCTACACCTTC. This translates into CASSSTGSEGYTF. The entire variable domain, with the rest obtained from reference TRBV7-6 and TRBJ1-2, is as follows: GAGVSQSPRYKVTKRGQDVALRCDPISGHVSLYWYRQALGQGPEFLTYFNYEAQQDKSGLPNDRFSAERPEGSISTLTIQRTEQRDSAMYRCASSSTGSEGYTFGSGTRLTVV.

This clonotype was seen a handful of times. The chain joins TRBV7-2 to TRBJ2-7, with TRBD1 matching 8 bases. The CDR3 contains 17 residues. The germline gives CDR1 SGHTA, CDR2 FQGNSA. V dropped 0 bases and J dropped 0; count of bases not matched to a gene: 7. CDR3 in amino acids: CASSLASGGAGSYEQYF. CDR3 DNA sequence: TGTGCCAGCAGCTTAGCTTCAGGGGGCGCGGGCTCCTACGAGCAGTACTTC.

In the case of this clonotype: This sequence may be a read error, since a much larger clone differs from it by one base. The CDR3 here is CASSLVGDNNQPQHF. The CDR3 region has the DNA TGTGCCAGCAGCTTAGTTGGGGACAACAATCAGCCCCAGCATTTT. V is TRBV7-2 and J is TRBJ1-5; possibly TRBD1 for D (6 bases). The CDR3 covers 15 residues. V was pared by 1 base and J by 3 bases, with 10 bases between. CDR1 and CDR2 from the germline V gene are SGHTA and FQGNSA.

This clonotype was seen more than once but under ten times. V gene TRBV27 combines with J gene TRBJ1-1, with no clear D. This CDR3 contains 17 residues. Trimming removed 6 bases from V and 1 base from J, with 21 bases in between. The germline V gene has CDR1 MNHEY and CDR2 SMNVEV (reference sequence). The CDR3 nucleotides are TGTGCCAGCAGCACAACCCGCCTAGGGTATACGAACACTGAAGCTTTCTTT. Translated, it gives CASSTTRLGYTNTEAFF.

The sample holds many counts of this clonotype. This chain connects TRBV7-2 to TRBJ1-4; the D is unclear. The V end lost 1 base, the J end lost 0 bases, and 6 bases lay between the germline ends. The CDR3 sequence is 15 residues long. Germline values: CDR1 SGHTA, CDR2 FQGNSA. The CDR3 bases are TGTGCCAGCAGCTTAGAGCACACAACTAATGAAAAACTGTTTTTT. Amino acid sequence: CASSLEHTTNEKLFF. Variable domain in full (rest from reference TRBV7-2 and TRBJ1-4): GAGVSQSPSNKVTEKGKDVELRCDPISGHTALYWYRQSLGQGLEFLIYFQGNSAPDKSGLPSDRFSAERTGGSVSTLTIQRTQQEDSAVYLCASSLEHTTNEKLFFGSGTQLSVL.

The CDR3 nucleotides are TGTGCCAGCAGTTTAGGCGCGGCTTCCTACGAGCAGTACGTC. Translating gives CASSLGAASYEQYV. The chain uses TRBV27 and TRBJ2-7; D remains ambiguous. This CDR3 contains 14 residues. V lost 2 bases and J lost 1, with 9 bases in between. The germline CDR1 and CDR2 sequences are MNHEY and SMNVEV (reference sequence).

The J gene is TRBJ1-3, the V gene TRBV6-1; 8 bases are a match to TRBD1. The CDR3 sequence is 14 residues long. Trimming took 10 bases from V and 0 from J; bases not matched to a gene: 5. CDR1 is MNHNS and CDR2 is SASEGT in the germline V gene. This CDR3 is CAIGQGSSGNTIYF. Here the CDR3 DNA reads TGTGCCATTGGACAGGGAAGCTCTGGAAACACCATATATTTT.

CDR3 in DNA: TGTGCCAACTCAAAATATGGCTACACCTTC. Translation gives CANSKYGYTF. The chain joins TRBV2 to TRBJ1-2; D is unresolved. The CDR3 totals 10 residues. Germline V gives CDR1 SNHLY, CDR2 FYNNEI. V lost 10 bases to trimming and J lost 5 bases, with 8 bases between them.

The CDR3 bases are TGTGCCAGCAGTTACTCATCCACGCTTAACTATGGCTACACCTTC. The encoded protein is CASSYSSTLNYGYTF. This rearrangement joins TRBV6-2 or TRBV6-3 to TRBJ1-2; D remains unclear. CDR1 is MNHEY, CDR2 SVGEGT, per germline. V lost 0 bases, J lost 1 base, and 9 bases lay in between. There are 15 residues in the CDR3.

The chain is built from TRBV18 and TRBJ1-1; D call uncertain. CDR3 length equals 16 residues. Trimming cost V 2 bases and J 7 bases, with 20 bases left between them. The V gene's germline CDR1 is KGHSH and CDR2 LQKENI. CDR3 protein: CASSPFPDPFRDEAFF. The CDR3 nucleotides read TGTGCCAGCTCACCATTTCCGGACCCCTTTCGGGATGAAGCTTTCTTT.

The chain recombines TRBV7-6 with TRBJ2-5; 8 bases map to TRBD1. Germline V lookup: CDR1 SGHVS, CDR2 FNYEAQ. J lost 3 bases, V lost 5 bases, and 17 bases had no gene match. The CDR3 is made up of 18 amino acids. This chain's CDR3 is CASSKLPLRQGQKETQYF. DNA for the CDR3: TGTGCCAGCAGCAAATTACCTCTCAGACAGGGGCAAAAAGAGACCCAGTACTTC.

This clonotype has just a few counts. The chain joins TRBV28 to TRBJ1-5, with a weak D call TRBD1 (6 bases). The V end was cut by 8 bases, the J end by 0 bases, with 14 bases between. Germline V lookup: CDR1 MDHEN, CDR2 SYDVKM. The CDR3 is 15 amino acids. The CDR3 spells CASGLRGYSNQPQHF. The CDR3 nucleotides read TGTGCCAGCGGGCTCAGGGGATATAGCAATCAGCCCCAGCATTTT.

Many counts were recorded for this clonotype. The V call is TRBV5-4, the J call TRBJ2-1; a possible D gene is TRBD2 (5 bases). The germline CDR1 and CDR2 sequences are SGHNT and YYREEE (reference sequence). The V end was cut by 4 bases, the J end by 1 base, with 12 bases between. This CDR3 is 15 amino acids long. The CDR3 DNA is TGTGCCAGCAGCCCCCGCGAGGGATCCTACAATGAGCAGTTCTTC. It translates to CASSPREGSYNEQFF.

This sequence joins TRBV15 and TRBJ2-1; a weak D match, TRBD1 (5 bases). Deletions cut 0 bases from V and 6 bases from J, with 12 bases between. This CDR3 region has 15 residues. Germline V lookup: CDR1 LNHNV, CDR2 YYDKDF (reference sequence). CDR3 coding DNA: TGTGCCACCAGCAGAGATCTGGGGCTTCTCAATGAGCAGTTCTTC. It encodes CATSRDLGLLNEQFF.

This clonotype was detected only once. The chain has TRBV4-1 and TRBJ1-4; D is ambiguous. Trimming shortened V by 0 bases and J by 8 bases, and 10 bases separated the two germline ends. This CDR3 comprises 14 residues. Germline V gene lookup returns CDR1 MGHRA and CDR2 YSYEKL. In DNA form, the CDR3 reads TGCGCCAGCAGCCAAGAGATAGGACTGGAAAAACTGTTTTTT. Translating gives CASSQEIGLEKLFF.

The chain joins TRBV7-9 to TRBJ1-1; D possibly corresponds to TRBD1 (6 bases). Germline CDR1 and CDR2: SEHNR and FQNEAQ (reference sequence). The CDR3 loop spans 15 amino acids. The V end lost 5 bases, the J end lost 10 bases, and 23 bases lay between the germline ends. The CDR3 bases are TGTGCCAGCAGCCCACCACAGGGTTCGAAATTTGTAGCTTTCTTT. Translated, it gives CASSPPQGSKFVAFF.